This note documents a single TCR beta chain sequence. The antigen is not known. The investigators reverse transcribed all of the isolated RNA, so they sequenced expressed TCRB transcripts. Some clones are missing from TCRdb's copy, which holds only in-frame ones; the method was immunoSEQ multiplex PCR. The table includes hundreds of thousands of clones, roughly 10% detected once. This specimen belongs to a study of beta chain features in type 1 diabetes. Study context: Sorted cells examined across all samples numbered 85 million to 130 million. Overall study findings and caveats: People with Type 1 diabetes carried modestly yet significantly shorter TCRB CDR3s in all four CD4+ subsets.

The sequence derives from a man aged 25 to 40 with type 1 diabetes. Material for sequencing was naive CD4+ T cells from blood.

The CDR3 region is CASSPRARDNEQFF. DNA of the CDR3: TGTGCCAGCTCACCGAGGGCCCGAGACAATGAGCAGTTCTTC. The genes are TRBV18 and TRBJ2-1; perhaps TRBD2 as D (5 bases). Germline lookup yields CDR1 KGHSH and CDR2 LQKENI. Trimming removed 3 bases at V and 5 bases at J, with 11 bases between. The CDR3 length is 14 residues.